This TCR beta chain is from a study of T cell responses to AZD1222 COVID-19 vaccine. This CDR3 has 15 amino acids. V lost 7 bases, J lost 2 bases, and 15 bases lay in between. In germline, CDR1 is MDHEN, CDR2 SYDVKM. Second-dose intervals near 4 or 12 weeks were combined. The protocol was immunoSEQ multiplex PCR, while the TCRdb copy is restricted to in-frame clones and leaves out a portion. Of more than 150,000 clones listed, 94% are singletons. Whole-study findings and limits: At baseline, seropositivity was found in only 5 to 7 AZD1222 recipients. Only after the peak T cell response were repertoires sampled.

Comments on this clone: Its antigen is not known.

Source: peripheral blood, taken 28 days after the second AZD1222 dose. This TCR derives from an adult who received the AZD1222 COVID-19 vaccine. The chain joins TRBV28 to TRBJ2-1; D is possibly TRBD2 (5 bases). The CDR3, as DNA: TGTGCCAGCACTTCCGCAACTAGGGCCTACAATGAGCAGTTCTTC. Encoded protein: CASTSATRAYNEQFF.